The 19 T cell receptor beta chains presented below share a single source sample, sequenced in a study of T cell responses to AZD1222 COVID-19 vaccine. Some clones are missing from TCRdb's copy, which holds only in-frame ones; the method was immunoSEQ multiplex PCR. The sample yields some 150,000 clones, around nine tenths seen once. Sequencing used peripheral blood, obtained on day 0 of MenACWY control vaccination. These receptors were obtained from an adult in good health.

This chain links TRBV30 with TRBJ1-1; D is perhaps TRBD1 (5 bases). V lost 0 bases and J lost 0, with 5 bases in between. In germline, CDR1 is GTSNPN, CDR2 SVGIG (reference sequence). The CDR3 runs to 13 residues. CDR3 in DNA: TGTGCCTGGAGTGTAGGGGTGAACACTGAAGCTTTCTTT. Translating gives CAWSVGVNTEAFF.

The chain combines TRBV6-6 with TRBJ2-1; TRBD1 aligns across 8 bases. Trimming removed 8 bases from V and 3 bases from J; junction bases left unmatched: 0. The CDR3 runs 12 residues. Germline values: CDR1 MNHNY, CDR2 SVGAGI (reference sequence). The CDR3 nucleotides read TGTGCCAGCGGGACAGGCTACAATGAGCAGTTCTTC. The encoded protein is CASGTGYNEQFF.

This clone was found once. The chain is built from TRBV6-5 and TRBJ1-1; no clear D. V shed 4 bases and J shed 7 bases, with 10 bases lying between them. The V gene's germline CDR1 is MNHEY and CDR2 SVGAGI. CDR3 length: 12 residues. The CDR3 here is CASSLSGVEAFF. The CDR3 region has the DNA TGTGCCAGCAGTTTGTCCGGGGTTGAAGCTTTCTTT.

CDR3 loop: CASKEAARNQPQHF. CDR3 nucleotides: TGTGCCAGCAAAGAGGCCGCCCGGAATCAGCCCCAGCATTTT. The gene calls are TRBV2 and TRBJ1-5, with unresolved D. CDR3 length: 14 amino acids. The V gene lost 7 bases and the J gene lost 4 bases, with 14 bases spanning the gap. Per germline, CDR1 SNHLY and CDR2 FYNNEI.

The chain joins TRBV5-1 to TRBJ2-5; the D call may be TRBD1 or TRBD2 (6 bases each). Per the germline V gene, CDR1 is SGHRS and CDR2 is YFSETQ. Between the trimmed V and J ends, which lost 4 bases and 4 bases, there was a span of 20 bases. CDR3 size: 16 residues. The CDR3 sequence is CASSPSWGARGETQYF. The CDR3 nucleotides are TGCGCCAGCAGCCCCTCTTGGGGGGCTCGGGGAGAGACCCAGTACTTC. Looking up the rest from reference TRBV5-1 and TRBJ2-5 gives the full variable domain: KAGVTQTPRYLIKTRGQQVTLSCSPISGHRSVSWYQQTPGQGLQFLFEYFSETQRNKGNFPGRFSGRQFSNSRSEMNVSTLELGDSALYLCASSPSWGARGETQYFGPGTRLLVL.

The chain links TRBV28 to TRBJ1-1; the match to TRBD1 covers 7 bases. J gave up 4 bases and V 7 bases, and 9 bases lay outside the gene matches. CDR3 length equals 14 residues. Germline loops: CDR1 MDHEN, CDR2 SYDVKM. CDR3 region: CASTVDRLSTEAFF. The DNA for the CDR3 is TGTGCCAGCACCGTGGACAGGTTGAGCACTGAAGCTTTCTTT.

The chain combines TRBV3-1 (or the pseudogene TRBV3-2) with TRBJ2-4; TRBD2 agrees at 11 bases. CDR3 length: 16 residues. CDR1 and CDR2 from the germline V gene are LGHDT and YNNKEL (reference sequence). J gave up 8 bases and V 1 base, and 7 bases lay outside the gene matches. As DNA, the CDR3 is TGTGCCAGCAGCCAAGGGGTTAGCGGGGGGGCCTACATTCAGTACTTC. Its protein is CASSQGVSGGAYIQYF.

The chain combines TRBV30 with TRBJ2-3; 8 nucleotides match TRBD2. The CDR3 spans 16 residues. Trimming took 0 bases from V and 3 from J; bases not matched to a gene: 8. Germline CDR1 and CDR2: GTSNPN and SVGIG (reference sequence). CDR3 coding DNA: TGTGCCTGGAGTGTAAGCGCGGGAGGTCGGACAGATACGCAGTATTTT. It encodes CAWSVSAGGRTDTQYF.

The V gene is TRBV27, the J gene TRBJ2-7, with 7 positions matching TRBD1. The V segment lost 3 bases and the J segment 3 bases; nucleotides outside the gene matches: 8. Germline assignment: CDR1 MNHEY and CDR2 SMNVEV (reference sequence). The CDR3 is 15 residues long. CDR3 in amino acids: CASSFDRAGGYEQYF. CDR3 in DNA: TGTGCCAGCAGTTTCGACCGGGCAGGGGGCTACGAGCAGTACTTC.

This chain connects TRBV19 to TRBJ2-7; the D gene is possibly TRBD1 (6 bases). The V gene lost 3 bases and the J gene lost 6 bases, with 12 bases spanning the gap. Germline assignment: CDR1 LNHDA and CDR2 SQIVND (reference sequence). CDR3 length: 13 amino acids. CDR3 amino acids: CASSMATGSEQYF. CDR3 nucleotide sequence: TGTGCCAGTAGTATGGCCACAGGGAGCGAGCAGTACTTC.

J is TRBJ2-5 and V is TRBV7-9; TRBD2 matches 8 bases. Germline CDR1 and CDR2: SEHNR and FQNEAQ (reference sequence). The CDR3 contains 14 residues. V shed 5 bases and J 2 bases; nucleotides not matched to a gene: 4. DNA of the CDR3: TGTGCCAGCAGCCCTACTAGCGGTCAAGAGACCCAGTACTTC. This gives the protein CASSPTSGQETQYF.

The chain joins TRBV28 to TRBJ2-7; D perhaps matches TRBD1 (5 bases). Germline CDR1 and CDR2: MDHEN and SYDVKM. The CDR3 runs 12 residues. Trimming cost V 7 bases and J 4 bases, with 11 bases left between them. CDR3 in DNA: TGTGCCAGCACCCCTCAGGGTTACGAGCAGTACTTC. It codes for CASTPQGYEQYF.

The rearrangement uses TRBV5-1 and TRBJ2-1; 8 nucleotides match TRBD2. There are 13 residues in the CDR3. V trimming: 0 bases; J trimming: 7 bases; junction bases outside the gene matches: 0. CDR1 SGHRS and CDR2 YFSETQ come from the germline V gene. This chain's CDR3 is CASSLAGGNEQFF. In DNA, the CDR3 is TGCGCCAGCAGCTTGGCGGGGGGGAATGAGCAGTTCTTC.

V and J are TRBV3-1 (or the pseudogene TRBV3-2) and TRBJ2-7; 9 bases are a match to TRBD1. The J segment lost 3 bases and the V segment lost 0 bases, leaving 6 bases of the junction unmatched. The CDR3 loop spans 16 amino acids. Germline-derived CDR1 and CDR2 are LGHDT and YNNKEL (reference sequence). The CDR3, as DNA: TGTGCCAGCAGCCAAGAGCATCGGACAGGGGTCTACGAGCAGTACTTC. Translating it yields CASSQEHRTGVYEQYF.

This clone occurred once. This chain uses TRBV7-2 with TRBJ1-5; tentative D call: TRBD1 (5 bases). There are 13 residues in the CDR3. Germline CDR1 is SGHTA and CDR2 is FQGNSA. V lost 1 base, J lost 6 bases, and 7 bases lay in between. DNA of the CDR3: TGTGCCAGCAGCTTAGGGGGGTTTCAGCCCCAGCATTTT. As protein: CASSLGGFQPQHF.

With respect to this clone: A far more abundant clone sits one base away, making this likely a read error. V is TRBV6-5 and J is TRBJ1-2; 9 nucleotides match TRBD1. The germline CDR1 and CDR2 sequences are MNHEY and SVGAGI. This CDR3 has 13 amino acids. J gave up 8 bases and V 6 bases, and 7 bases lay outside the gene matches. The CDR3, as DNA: TGTGCCAGCAGACCGGGACAGGGTTACGGCTACACCTTC. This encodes CASRPGQGYGYTF.

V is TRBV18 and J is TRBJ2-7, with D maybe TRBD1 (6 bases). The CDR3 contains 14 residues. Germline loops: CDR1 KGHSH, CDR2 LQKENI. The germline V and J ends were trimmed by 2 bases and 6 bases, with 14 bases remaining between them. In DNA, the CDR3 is TGTGCCAGCTCACCAGAGACAGGTTCCCCCGAGCAGTACTTC. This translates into CASSPETGSPEQYF.

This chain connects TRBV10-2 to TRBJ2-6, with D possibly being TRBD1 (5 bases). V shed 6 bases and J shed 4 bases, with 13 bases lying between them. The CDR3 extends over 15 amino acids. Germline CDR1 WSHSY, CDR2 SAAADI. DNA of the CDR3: TGCGCCAGCAGCTATCAGGGAACCGGGGCCAACGTCCTGACTTTC. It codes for CASSYQGTGANVLTF.

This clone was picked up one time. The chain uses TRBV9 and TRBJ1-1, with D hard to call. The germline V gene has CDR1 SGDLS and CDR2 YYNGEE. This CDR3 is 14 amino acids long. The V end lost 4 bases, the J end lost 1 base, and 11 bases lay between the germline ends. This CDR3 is CASSPQTANTEAFF. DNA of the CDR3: TGTGCCAGCAGCCCCCAGACGGCGAACACTGAAGCTTTCTTT.